These T cell receptor beta chains were read from a single sample in a study of OX40 agonist ivuxolimab in advanced cancers. Only in-frame clones appear in the TCRdb table, and some are missing; sequencing was by immunoSEQ multiplex PCR. The table records 55,000 to 70,000 clones, about 88% of them present only once. The sample here was CD4+ or CD8+ T cells sorted from blood, taken in a trial of the OX40 agonist ivuxolimab. These receptor sequences come from an adult with an advanced solid tumor such as melanoma, head and neck, liver or kidney cancer. Each CDR3 is given with its conserved first and last residue. Fields, in order: V gene, J gene, clone size, D gene, CDR3 DNA, CDR3 protein. The D gene is left open where the match is weak. Size tells how often a clone was seen (once, few, many) or the class of an expanded clone, and some rows leave it out.

TRBV4-1,TRBJ1-2,few,-,TGCGCCAGCAGCCAAGAATTTATTAGTCTCATGGACAGAGGGTATTCTAACTATGGCTACACCTTC,CASSQEFISLMDRGYSNYGYTF
TRBV7-2,TRBJ2-7,-,-,TGTGCCAGCAGCCCGTCGGGGGAGGCCTACGAGCAGTACTTC,CASSPSGEAYEQYF
TRBV4-2,TRBJ2-7,-,-,TGTGCCAGCAGCCAAGACAGCTACGAGCAGTACTTC,CASSQDSYEQYF
TRBV7-2,TRBJ2-3,-,-,TGTGCCAGCAGCTTAGCCCCACAGGCTAGCACAGATACGCAGTATTTT,CASSLAPQASTDTQYF
TRBV2,TRBJ2-1,-,-,TGTGCCAGCAGTTGGTCCAGGTACAATGAGCAGTTCTTC,CASSWSRYNEQFF
TRBV28,TRBJ2-1,-,TRBD2,TGTGCCAGCAGCCGCCCCACAGGCGGGAGGGCAAATGAGCAGTTCTTC,CASSRPTGGRANEQFF
TRBV7-3,TRBJ2-2,-,-,TGTGCCAGCAGCTTAGATTCTTATAGCGGCGCGAACACCGGGGAGCTGTTTTTT,CASSLDSYSGANTGELFF
TRBV11-2,TRBJ1-1,-,-,TGTGCCAGCAGCGTACGGGCGGGCATGAACACTGAAGCTTTCTTT,CASSVRAGMNTEAFF
TRBV7-9,TRBJ2-5,-,-,TGTGCCAGCAGCGATCACTCGCGGGGCCTAAAAAAGACCCAGTACTTC,CASSDHSRGLKKTQYF
TRBV19,TRBJ2-3,-,-,TGTGCCAGTAGTGAGCATCTATGGGATACGCAGTATTTT,CASSEHLWDTQYF
TRBV7-9,TRBJ2-1,-,-,TGTGCCAGCAGCCCCCAGGTGACCTACAATGAGCAGTTCTTC,CASSPQVTYNEQFF
TRBV15,TRBJ2-7,once,-,TGTGCCACCAGCAGAGAGATAGGGGACGGAGTTTACTTC,CATSREIGDGVYF
TRBV10-3,TRBJ1-1,few,-,TGTGCCATCAGTGAGTCGAAACGGGACACTGAAGCTTTCTTT,CAISESKRDTEAFF
TRBV19,TRBJ2-6,few,TRBD2,TGTGCCAGTAGTCCATTTGGGGTAGCGGGAGACACAACCTCTGGGGCCAACGTCCTGACTTTC,CASSPFGVAGDTTSGANVLTF
TRBV28,TRBJ1-5,-,-,TGTGCCAGCAGTTTGGGGACCGATAGCAATCAGCCCCAGCATTTT,CASSLGTDSNQPQHF
TRBV27,TRBJ2-3,once,-,TGTGCCAGCAGCGCGATTACAGGGAGCACAGATACGCAGTATTTT,CASSAITGSTDTQYF
TRBV6-6,TRBJ2-7,-,-,TGTGCCAGCAGTCCCCTGCAGGGACACGAGCAGTACTTC,CASSPLQGHEQYF
TRBV10-3,TRBJ2-1,-,TRBD1,TGTGCCAGTGGACAGGGGGTCTACAATGAGCAGTTCTTC,CASGQGVYNEQFF
TRBV29-1,TRBJ2-3,-,TRBD2,TGCAGCACCCAGGGTTTACTAGCGGGAGGAGAAAGGGCAGATACGCAGTATTTT,CSTQGLLAGGERADTQYF
TRBV11-3,TRBJ2-1,-,-,TGTGCCAGCAGCTTAGATCTTTTGGATTTCCGCCGCGACAATGAGCAGTTCTTC,CASSLDLLDFRRDNEQFF
TRBV7-3,TRBJ2-2,-,-,TGTGCCAGCAGCCTAGACGGGACCGGGGAGCTGTTTTTT,CASSLDGTGELFF
TRBV4-3,TRBJ1-1,-,-,TGCGCCAGCAGCCAAGATCTGGCGAGAAGGGCTTTCTTT,CASSQDLARRAFF
TRBV28,TRBJ2-1,-,TRBD2,TGTGCCAGCAGAACGCGGGAGGGTTACAATGAGCAGTTCTTC,CASRTREGYNEQFF
TRBV27,TRBJ2-1,-,-,TGTGCCAGCAGTTTATTCGGTTACAATGAGCAGTTCTTC,CASSLFGYNEQFF
TRBV23-1,TRBJ2-3,once,TRBD1,TGCGCCAGCAGTCAATCGTGGCTAGGGGACAGGGCCCCAGATACGCAGTATTTT,CASSQSWLGDRAPDTQYF
TRBV6-1,TRBJ2-1,many,-,TGTGCCAGCAGTGAAGCGGAGTACAATGAGCAGTTCTTC,CASSEAEYNEQFF
TRBV13,TRBJ2-2,-,TRBD2,TGTGCCAGCAGCGACGGACTAGCGGGAGGGTCGATCACCGGGGAGCTGTTTTTT,CASSDGLAGGSITGELFF
TRBV6-4,TRBJ2-2,-,TRBD2,TGTGCCAGCAGTCCACTAGCGGGAGATGGCACCGGGGAGCTGTTTTTT,CASSPLAGDGTGELFF
TRBV2,TRBJ2-7,-,TRBD1,TGTGCCAGCAGTCACAGACTTGGGGACAGGGCCAACGAGCAGTACTTC,CASSHRLGDRANEQYF
TRBV6-1,TRBJ2-3,-,-,TGTGCCAGTACAGGGTGGGTTCTAGATACGCAGTATTTT,CASTGWVLDTQYF
TRBV27,TRBJ2-1,-,-,TGTGCCAGCTCTCTCTCCGGGACAGAGCAGTTCTTC,CASSLSGTEQFF
TRBV2,TRBJ2-2,-,TRBD1,TGTGCCAGCAGTGGTAACAGGGGGGTCACCGGGGAGCTGTTTTTT,CASSGNRGVTGELFF
TRBV7-2,TRBJ1-3,-,TRBD1,TGTGCCAGCAGCCAAGACAGGGGGCTTGGTGGAAACACCATATATTTT,CASSQDRGLGGNTIYF
TRBV14,TRBJ2-1,-,-,TGTGCCAGCAGCCAAGGGCTGGGTGCAGCAGACAATGAGCAGTTCTTC,CASSQGLGAADNEQFF
TRBV6-1,TRBJ1-2,-,-,TGTGCCAGCATCTCGGGGGGGGGCTATGGCTACACCTTC,CASISGGGYGYTF
TRBV11-2,TRBJ2-7,-,-,TGTGCCAGCAGCCCCTCTTCGCGCGGAGGCTTCTACGAGCAGTACTTC,CASSPSSRGGFYEQYF
TRBV30,TRBJ1-2,once,-,TGTGCCCGGGAGGGGGGGGACAACTATGGCTACACCTTC,CAREGGDNYGYTF